A single sample gave rise to the 4 T cell receptor beta chains below, sequenced in a study of spatial heterogeneity in lung cancer. TCRdb re-called the 5' RACE reads with MiXCR, one entry per CDR3 protein. The sample includes more than 25,000 distinct CDR3 sequences, 5% to 6.5% of them seen just once. Time point reported: blood at routine non-recurrence follow-up after resection. Sequencing used PBMCs, obtained at follow-up. All receptors come from a female donor with early-stage non-small cell lung cancer.

There are many counts of this clonotype. The V call is TRBV7-2, the J call TRBJ2-7, with 7 nucleotides matching TRBD1. The CDR3 totals 15 residues. V shed 2 bases, J shed 1 base, and the junction held 5 bases outside the gene matches. The germline V gene has CDR1 SGHTA and CDR2 FQGNSA. Here the CDR3 reads CASSLRGQRSYEQYF. CDR3 DNA sequence: TGTGCCAGCAGCTTAAGGGGACAGCGATCCTACGAGCAGTACTTC.

This clonotype was detected many times. J is TRBJ2-7 and V is TRBV28, with 16 nucleotides matching TRBD2. The CDR3 covers 16 residues. V lost 6 bases, J lost 2 bases, and 4 bases stayed unmatched. The germline gives CDR1 MDHEN, CDR2 SYDVKM. For the CDR3, the DNA is TGTGCCAGCAGCCGGGGACTAGCGGGAGGGACCTACGAGCAGTACTTC. It is translated as CASSRGLAGGTYEQYF.

This clonotype was counted ten times or more. The chain combines TRBV3-1 with TRBJ2-3; D gene uncertain. This CDR3 comprises 17 residues. Per germline, CDR1 LGHDT and CDR2 YNNKEL (reference sequence). V lost 4 bases and J lost 2, with 19 bases in between. CDR3 residues: CASSPTFSRTSTDTQYF. Written as DNA, the CDR3 is TGTGCCAGCAGCCCCACCTTCTCTAGAACCTCCACAGATACGCAGTATTTT.

This clonotype was counted many times. The V gene is TRBV10-3, the J gene TRBJ2-7, with 11 bases that match TRBD2. The CDR3 spans 14 residues. Germline CDR1 ENHRY, CDR2 SYGVKD. With V trimmed by 3 bases and J by 3 bases, 1 base remained unmatched. The CDR3 DNA is TGTGCCATCAGTGAAGGGACTAGCGGCTACGAGCAGTACTTC. It encodes CAISEGTSGYEQYF.